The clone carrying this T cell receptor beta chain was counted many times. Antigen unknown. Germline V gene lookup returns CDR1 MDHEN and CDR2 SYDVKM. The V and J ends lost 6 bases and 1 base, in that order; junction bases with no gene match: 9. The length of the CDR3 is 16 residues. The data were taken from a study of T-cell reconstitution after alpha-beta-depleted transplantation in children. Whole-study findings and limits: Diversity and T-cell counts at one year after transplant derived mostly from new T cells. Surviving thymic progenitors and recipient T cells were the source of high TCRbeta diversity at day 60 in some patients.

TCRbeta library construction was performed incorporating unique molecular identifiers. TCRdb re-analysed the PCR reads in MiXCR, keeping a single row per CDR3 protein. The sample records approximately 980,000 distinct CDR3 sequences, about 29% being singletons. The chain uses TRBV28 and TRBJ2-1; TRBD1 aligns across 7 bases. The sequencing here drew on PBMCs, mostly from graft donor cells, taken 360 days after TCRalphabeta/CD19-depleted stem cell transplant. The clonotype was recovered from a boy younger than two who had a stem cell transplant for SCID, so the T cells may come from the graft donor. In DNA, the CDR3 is TGTGCCAGCAGCAACAGGGGATCACAATCCTACAATGAGCAGTTCTTC. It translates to CASSNRGSQSYNEQFF.